This TCR beta chain originates from a study of blood T cells in healthy people across ages. Findings and limits, study-wide: Investigators treated diversity estimates from one million T cells as underestimates.

This CDR3 is 16 amino acids long. The germline V gene has CDR1 LGHDT and CDR2 YNNKEL (reference sequence). Alongside a J-beta primer mix, a sample-barcoded 5' primer served in a second PCR lasting roughly 7 to 11 cycles. TCRdb called the 5' RACE reads again in MiXCR, with one record for every CDR3 protein. The profile shows about 570,000 distinct CDR3 sequences, roughly 28% of them singletons. A note on this clonotype: Its specificity is unknown. The germline gene is not matched at one end of the junction; a read error may be the cause.

This TCR was recovered from a woman in her sixties or seventies in good health. The genes are TRBV3-1 and TRBJ2-5, with D possibly being TRBD1 (6 bases). The sequenced material came from blood. In DNA form, the CDR3 reads TGTGCCAGTAGCCAAATCGTCGACAGGAGAGAGCGGACCCAGTACTTC. Protein product: CASSQIVDRRERTQYF.